Sequencing of this T cell receptor beta chain was carried out in a study of type 1 regulatory T cells. For the study at large: T-allo10 is an in vitro-generated, Tr1-enriched CD4 T cell product specific for alloantigen.

Concerning this clonotype: Its specificity is unknown.

Whole-study findings and limits: Compared with non-Tr1 cells, Tr1 cells showed a narrower TCR repertoire.

From the reads, TCRdb called clonotypes with MiXCR, one entry per CDR3 protein. The table shows approximately 77,000 distinct CDR3 sequences, with less than 25% occurring only once. Germline CDR1 and CDR2: ENHRY and SYGVKD. CDR3 size: 13 residues. V trimming: 10 bases; J trimming: 7 bases; junction bases outside the gene matches: 10. The rearrangement uses TRBV10-3 and TRBJ2-7; 10 nucleotides agree with TRBD1. The sequencing input was cultured type 1 regulatory T (Tr1) cells, either the whole culture or a sorted fraction (not recorded which). The receptor was derived from a human donor in good health. In nucleotides, the CDR3 is TGTGCCACCCGGACAGGGGGAGGAGGGGAGCAGTACTTC. Protein product: CATRTGGGGEQYF.